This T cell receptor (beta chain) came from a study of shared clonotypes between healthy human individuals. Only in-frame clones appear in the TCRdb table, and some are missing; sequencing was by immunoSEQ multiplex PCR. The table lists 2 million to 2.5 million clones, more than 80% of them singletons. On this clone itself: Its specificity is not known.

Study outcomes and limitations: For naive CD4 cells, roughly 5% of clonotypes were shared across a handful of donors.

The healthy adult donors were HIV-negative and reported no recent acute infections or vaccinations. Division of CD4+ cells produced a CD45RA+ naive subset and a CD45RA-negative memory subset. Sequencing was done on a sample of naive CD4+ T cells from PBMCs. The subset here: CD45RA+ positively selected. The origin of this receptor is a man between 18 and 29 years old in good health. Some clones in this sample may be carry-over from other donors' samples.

In DNA form, the CDR3 reads TGTGCCAGCAGCCGTACGGGGGACCCACTGTTTTTT. Its translation is CASSRTGDPLFF. V usage is TRBV9 and J usage is TRBJ1-4, with a possible D match to TRBD1 (5 bases). The CDR3 contains 12 residues. V was shortened by 4 bases and J by 13 bases, with 14 bases between the two germline ends. Germline V gene sequence: CDR1 SGDLS, CDR2 YYNGEE.